This passage covers 10 T cell receptor beta chains from one sample sequenced in a study of T cells after yellow fever vaccination. TCRdb analysed the 5' RACE reads with MiXCR anew, one entry per CDR3 protein. Found here are around 260,000 distinct CDR3 sequences, 5.2% of them singletons; the top ten hold 3% to 4%. This specimen consisted of CD4+ T cells sorted from PBMCs, obtained on the day of the yellow fever booster vaccination. The receptors originated from a man younger than 35 who received the YFV17D yellow fever vaccine.

The rearrangement joins TRBV7-2 to TRBJ2-2; D may be TRBD2 (6 bases). There are 17 residues in the CDR3. In germline, CDR1 is SGHTA, CDR2 FQGNSA. Trimming removed 1 base at V and 4 bases at J, with 16 bases between. For the CDR3, the DNA is TGTGCCAGCAGCTTAGTCCGGCTAGCGTTCAGCACCGGGGAGCTGTTTTTT. Its translation is CASSLVRLAFSTGELFF.

The chain is built from TRBV7-8 and TRBJ1-1, with 9 bases aligning to TRBD1. Trimming cost V 5 bases and J 7 bases; bases outside gene matches: 14. Germline CDR1 and CDR2: SGHVS and FQNEAQ. The CDR3 loop spans 16 amino acids. The CDR3 sequence: CASSPRGLQGADEAFF. In nucleotides, the CDR3 is TGTGCCAGCAGCCCACGGGGTTTACAGGGGGCTGATGAAGCTTTCTTT.

The rearrangement uses TRBV20-1 and TRBJ2-2; 9 bases are a match to TRBD2. V dropped 7 bases and J dropped 4; count of bases not matched to a gene: 16. Germline V gives CDR1 DFQATT, CDR2 SNEGSKA (reference sequence). CDR3 size: 17 residues. The CDR3: CSVGGGAFGSITGELFF. The CDR3 coding sequence is TGCAGTGTGGGCGGGGGGGCGTTCGGGAGCATCACCGGGGAGCTGTTTTTT.

This clonotype was picked up a small number of times. This chain joins TRBV29-1 and TRBJ2-7, with TRBD1 matching over 11 bases. The V and J ends lost 4 bases and 4 bases, in that order; junction bases with no gene match: 6. Germline-derived CDR1 and CDR2 are SQVTM and ANQGSEA. The CDR3 consists of 14 residues. The CDR3 loop is CSVAGQGARYEQYF. CDR3 bases: TGCAGCGTTGCCGGACAGGGGGCGAGGTACGAGCAGTACTTC.

This clonotype has ten or more counts. This CDR3 reads CASSQGGRRADTQYF. The CDR3 DNA reads TGCGCCAGCAGCCAAGGGGGCAGGCGGGCAGATACGCAGTATTTT. V is TRBV4-3 and J is TRBJ2-3; D tentatively reads TRBD1 or TRBD2 (5 bases each). Germline values: CDR1 LGHNA, CDR2 YSLEER. The CDR3 sequence is 15 residues long. With 1 base removed from V and 4 bases from J, the gap between germline ends came to 12 bases.

This clonotype was counted at least ten times. The CDR3 loop is CASRAPGQNYGYTF. The CDR3 nucleotides read TGTGCCAGTAGAGCCCCGGGACAGAACTATGGCTACACCTTC. V is TRBV19 and J is TRBJ1-2; 7 nucleotides match TRBD1. The V and J ends lost 6 bases and 2 bases, in that order; junction bases with no gene match: 6. From germline, CDR1 is LNHDA and CDR2 SQIVND (reference sequence). CDR3 size: 14 residues.

This clonotype was found many times. CDR3 bases: TGTGCCAGCAGCGACAGGGAGAATGGGGAGCTGTTTTTT. It specifies CASSDRENGELFF. V usage is TRBV12-3 or TRBV12-4 and J usage is TRBJ2-2; TRBD1 matches at 7 bases. The CDR3 spans 13 residues. The trim removed 6 bases at V and 8 bases at J, leaving 6 bases unmatched.

This clonotype has more than one count but fewer than ten. This rearrangement joins TRBV24-1 to TRBJ1-2, with TRBD1 as a possible D gene (5 bases). V lost 6 bases to trimming and J lost 3 bases, with 13 bases between them. The CDR3 has 14 amino acids. Germline V gene data show CDR1 as KGHDR and CDR2 as SFDVKD. The CDR3 protein is CATSSSAGDYGYTF. The CDR3 bases are TGTGCCACCAGTAGTTCAGCGGGGGACTATGGCTACACCTTC.

This clonotype was counted many times. This chain connects TRBV6-6 to TRBJ2-5, with D possibly matching TRBD2 (6 bases). CDR3 length: 12 residues. With 6 bases removed from V and 1 base from J, the gap between germline ends came to 6 bases. Germline values: CDR1 MNHNY, CDR2 SVGAGI (reference sequence). Here the CDR3 DNA reads TGTGCCAGCAGGACTAGCCAAGAGACCCAGTACTTC. It encodes CASRTSQETQYF.

This clonotype has a count of ten or more. V gene TRBV5-1 combines with J gene TRBJ2-1, with D perhaps TRBD2 (5 bases). The V and J ends lost 2 bases and 0 bases respectively, with 9 bases between them. This CDR3 has 15 residues. Per the germline V gene, CDR1 is SGHRS and CDR2 is YFSETQ. The CDR3 loop is CASSLAAGSYNEQFF. CDR3 coding DNA: TGCGCCAGCAGCTTAGCGGCTGGCTCCTACAATGAGCAGTTCTTC.